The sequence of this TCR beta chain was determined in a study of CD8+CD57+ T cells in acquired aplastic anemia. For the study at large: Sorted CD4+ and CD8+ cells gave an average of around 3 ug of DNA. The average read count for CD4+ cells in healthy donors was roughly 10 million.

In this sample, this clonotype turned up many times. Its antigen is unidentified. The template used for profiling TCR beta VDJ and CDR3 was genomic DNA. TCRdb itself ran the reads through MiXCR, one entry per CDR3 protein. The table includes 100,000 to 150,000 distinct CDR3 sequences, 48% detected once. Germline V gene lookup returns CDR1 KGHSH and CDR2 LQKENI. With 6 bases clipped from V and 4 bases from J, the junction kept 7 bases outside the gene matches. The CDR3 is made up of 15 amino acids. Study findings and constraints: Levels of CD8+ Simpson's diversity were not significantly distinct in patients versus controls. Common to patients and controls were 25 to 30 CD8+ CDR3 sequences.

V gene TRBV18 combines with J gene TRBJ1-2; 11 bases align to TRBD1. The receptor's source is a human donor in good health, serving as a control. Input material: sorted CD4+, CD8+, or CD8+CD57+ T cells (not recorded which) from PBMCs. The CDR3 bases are TGTGCCAGCTCCCAGGACAGGGGGCGCGGCTATGGCTACACCTTC. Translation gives CASSQDRGRGYGYTF.